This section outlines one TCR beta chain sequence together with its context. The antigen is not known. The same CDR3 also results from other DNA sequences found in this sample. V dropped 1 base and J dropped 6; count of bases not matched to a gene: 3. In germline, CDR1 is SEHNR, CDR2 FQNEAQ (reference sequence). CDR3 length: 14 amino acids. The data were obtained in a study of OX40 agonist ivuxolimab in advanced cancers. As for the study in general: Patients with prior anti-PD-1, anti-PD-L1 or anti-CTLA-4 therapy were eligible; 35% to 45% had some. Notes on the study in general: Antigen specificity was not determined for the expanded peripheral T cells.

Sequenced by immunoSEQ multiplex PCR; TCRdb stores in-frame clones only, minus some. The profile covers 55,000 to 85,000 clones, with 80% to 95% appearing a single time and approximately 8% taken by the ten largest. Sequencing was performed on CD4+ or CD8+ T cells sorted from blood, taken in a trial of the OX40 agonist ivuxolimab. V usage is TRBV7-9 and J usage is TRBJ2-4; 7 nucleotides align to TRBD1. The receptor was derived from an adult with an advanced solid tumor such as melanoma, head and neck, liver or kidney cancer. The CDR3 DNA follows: TGTGCCAGCAGCTTAGGACAGGGCCGAAACATTCAGTACTTC. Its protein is CASSLGQGRNIQYF.